Below are 19 T cell receptor beta chains sequenced from a single sample in a study of T cells in Graves' hyperthyroidism and ophthalmopathy. Amplified TCR beta CDR3 regions came from RNA transcripts. Researchers ran a first-round RT-PCR on the TCR CDR3 using the HTBI primer set. TCRdb independently ran MiXCR on the multiplex PCR reads; one entry per CDR3 protein. This sample carries 730,000 or so distinct CDR3 sequences, about 19% of them seen once, and the ten largest clones take approximately 15%. The sample taken for sequencing was blood. The receptors were gathered from a woman aged 50 to 60 with Graves' hyperthyroidism that later progressed to Graves' ophthalmopathy.

There are many counts of this clonotype. The J gene is TRBJ1-1, the V gene TRBV11-2; unclear D gene. The length of the CDR3 is 13 residues. Germline V CDR1 and CDR2: SGHAT, FQNNGV. Trimming removed 1 base from V and 4 bases from J, with 7 bases in between. The CDR3 sequence: CASSLAVLTEAFF. The CDR3 DNA is TGTGCCAGCAGCTTAGCCGTGCTCACTGAAGCTTTCTTT.

Many counts were recorded for this clonotype. This chain links TRBV3-1 with TRBJ1-4; the D gene is possibly TRBD1 (5 bases). Trimming stripped 4 bases from V and 8 bases from J, with 14 bases between. The germline gives CDR1 LGHDT, CDR2 YNNKEL (reference sequence). The CDR3 is 14 residues long. For the CDR3, the DNA is TGTGCCAGCAGCCCGGGGCGGGCCGAAGAAAAACTGTTTTTT. Translation gives CASSPGRAEEKLFF.

This clonotype was seen ten or more times. The J gene is TRBJ2-3, the V gene TRBV20-1; D is unclear. Trimming removed 7 bases at V and 1 base at J, with 15 bases between. Germline V lookup: CDR1 DFQATT, CDR2 SNEGSKA (reference sequence). The length of the CDR3 is 14 residues. Written as DNA, the CDR3 is TGCAGTGTCGCTAGGCGAGACGGCACAGATACGCAGTATTTT. This encodes CSVARRDGTDTQYF.

This clonotype was detected many times. The chain carries TRBV20-1 and TRBJ1-4; D may be TRBD1 (5 bases). With 3 bases removed from V and 5 bases from J, the gap between germline ends came to 10 bases. Germline loops: CDR1 DFQATT, CDR2 SNEGSKA (reference sequence). The CDR3 runs 13 residues. The chain's CDR3 is CSASSPGNEKLFF. In nucleotides, the CDR3 is TGCAGTGCTAGTTCCCCAGGGAATGAAAAACTGTTTTTT.

This clonotype was found many times. The chain has TRBV5-1 and TRBJ2-1, with D unresolved. Germline CDR1 SGHRS, CDR2 YFSETQ. The V and J ends lost 0 bases and 8 bases respectively, with 6 bases between them. CDR3 length equals 12 residues. The CDR3 reads CASSLELDEQFF. CDR3 DNA: TGCGCCAGCAGCTTGGAATTAGATGAGCAGTTCTTC.

Comments on this clonotype: This clone may be a read error of a much larger clone one base away. V usage is TRBV14 and J usage is TRBJ2-5, with 8 bases that match TRBD2. Germline trimming cut 4 bases from V and 4 bases from J; bases unmatched to any gene: 2. The CDR3 extends over 13 amino acids. CDR1 SGHDN and CDR2 FVKESK come from the germline V gene. CDR3 coding DNA: TGTGCCAGCAGCCCAGCGGGGGCAGAGACCCAGTACTTC. This encodes CASSPAGAETQYF.

This clonotype was counted at least ten times. The V and J genes are TRBV7-2 and TRBJ2-1, with 10 bases that match TRBD2. The length of the CDR3 is 13 residues. V lost 5 bases and J lost 8; bases outside the gene matches: 3. Germline V gene lookup returns CDR1 SGHTA and CDR2 FQGNSA. Written as DNA, the CDR3 is TGTGCCAGCAGCGCAGGACTAGCGGATGAGCAGTTCTTC. Translation: CASSAGLADEQFF.

This clonotype was seen more than once but under ten times. The V gene is TRBV6-1, the J gene TRBJ2-7; D is possibly TRBD2 (5 bases). The germline V gene has CDR1 MNHNS and CDR2 SASEGT. The CDR3 is made up of 16 amino acids. Trimming removed 2 bases at V and 1 base at J, with 15 bases between. The CDR3 bases are TGTGCCAGCAGTGAATTGACCGGGGTACGGTCCTACGAGCAGTACTTC. Translating it yields CASSELTGVRSYEQYF.

The sample holds a few counts of this clonotype. V is TRBV3-1 and J is TRBJ1-4; D is perhaps TRBD1 (6 bases). The CDR3 runs to 15 residues. Trimming removed 0 bases at V and 7 bases at J, with 12 bases between. The germline V gene encodes CDR1 LGHDT and CDR2 YNNKEL (reference sequence). The CDR3, as DNA: TGTGCCAGCAGCCAAGATATGGCAGGGGTTGAAAAACTGTTTTTT. Protein sequence: CASSQDMAGVEKLFF.

The CDR3 reads CASNEGANYGYTF. The CDR3, as DNA: TGTGCCAGCAACGAGGGGGCTAACTATGGCTACACCTTC. The J gene is TRBJ1-2, the V gene TRBV5-5, with D perhaps matching TRBD1 (6 bases). Trimming left V 6 bases short and J 0 bases short, with 9 bases between. The germline V gene encodes CDR1 SGHKS and CDR2 YYEKEE (reference sequence). This CDR3 is 13 amino acids long.

The DNA of the CDR3 is TGTGCCACCAGCGGAGGAGACGGGCTATACGAGCAGTACTTC. Translated, it gives CATSGGDGLYEQYF. The gene calls are TRBV15 and TRBJ2-7; maybe TRBD2 (5 bases). The CDR3 has 14 amino acids. Trimming pared 5 bases from V and 4 bases from J, leaving 15 bases between. Germline V gene sequence: CDR1 LNHNV, CDR2 YYDKDF (reference sequence). The full variable domain, with the rest looked up from reference TRBV15 and TRBJ2-7, is DAMVIQNPRYQVTQFGKPVTLSCSQTLNHNVMYWYQQKSSQAPKLLFHYYDKDFNNEADTPDNFQSRRPNTSFCFLDIRSPGLGDTAMYLCATSGGDGLYEQYFGPGTRLTVT.

This clonotype turned up a few times. The chain combines TRBV7-9 with TRBJ1-1; D remains ambiguous. CDR1 is SEHNR, CDR2 FQNEAQ, per germline (reference sequence). The CDR3 loop spans 14 amino acids. V lost 0 bases to trimming and J lost 10 bases, with 15 bases between them. In DNA, the CDR3 is TGTGCCAGCAGCTTAGCACGGGATGGTCTGGCAGCTTTCTTT. Translation gives CASSLARDGLAAFF.

This clonotype came up many times. The J gene is TRBJ1-2, the V gene TRBV13; TRBD1 matches 7 bases. CDR1 and CDR2 (germline): PRHDT, FYEKMQ (reference sequence). This CDR3 is built from 14 residues. J was trimmed by 4 bases and V by 1 base; bases with no gene match: 3. DNA for the CDR3: TGTGCCAGCAGCTTAGCCAGGGGGTCCTATGGCTACACCTTC. Protein sequence: CASSLARGSYGYTF. The variable domain in full, with the rest retrieved from reference TRBV13 and TRBJ1-2, is AAGVIQSPRHLIKEKRETATLKCYPIPRHDTVYWYQQGPGQDPQFLISFYEKMQSDKGSIPDRFSAQQFSDYHSELNMSSLELGDSALYFCASSLARGSYGYTFGSGTRLTVV.

The chain links TRBV20-1 to TRBJ2-3; D remains ambiguous. The CDR3 totals 13 residues. The germline CDR1 and CDR2 sequences are DFQATT and SNEGSKA (reference sequence). The CDR3 here is CSVDGSGTDTQYF. The CDR3 nucleotides are TGCAGCGTTGATGGCAGCGGCACAGATACGCAGTATTTT.

There are a few counts of this clonotype. This chain joins TRBV6-1 and TRBJ2-7, with D unresolved. This CDR3 has 11 residues. Per germline, CDR1 MNHNS and CDR2 SASEGT. The V and J ends lost 6 bases and 3 bases respectively, with 6 bases between them. The CDR3 DNA sequence: TGTGCCAGCAGAGAGAGCTACGAGCAGTACTTC. Translating gives CASRESYEQYF.

This clonotype was detected only a few times. This chain links TRBV7-3 with TRBJ2-2, with 8 bases matching TRBD1. The V and J ends lost 1 base and 8 bases, in that order; junction bases with no gene match: 6. The CDR3 is 15 amino acids. Germline assignment: CDR1 SGHTA and CDR2 FQGTGA. As DNA, the CDR3 is TGTGCCAGCAGCTTAAGATCCAGGGGGCCTGGGGAGCTGTTTTTT. The encoded protein is CASSLRSRGPGELFF.

The V gene is TRBV6-2 or TRBV6-3, the J gene TRBJ2-7; D is perhaps TRBD2 (5 bases). CDR1 MNHEY and CDR2 SVGEGT come from the germline V gene. This CDR3 contains 13 residues. The germline V and J ends were trimmed by 6 bases and 2 bases, with 11 bases remaining between them. The CDR3 here is CASRSDGTYEQYF. The CDR3 nucleotides are TGTGCCAGCAGAAGCGACGGGACCTACGAGCAGTACTTC.

The chain couples TRBV6-1 to TRBJ2-3; 10 positions agree with TRBD2. There are 17 residues in the CDR3. Per germline, CDR1 MNHNS and CDR2 SASEGT. V was clipped by 4 bases and J by 1 base; unmatched bases: 8. This CDR3 is CASSATGTSARTDTQYF. The CDR3 DNA reads as TGTGCCAGCAGTGCCACCGGGACTAGCGCACGCACAGATACGCAGTATTTT.

CDR3 nucleotides: TGTGCCACCAGCAGAGAGCGGCAGGGGGAAGCTTTCTTT. Amino acids: CATSRERQGEAFF. The chain has TRBV15 and TRBJ1-1; a possible D gene is TRBD1 (6 bases). This CDR3 has 13 residues. Per germline, CDR1 LNHNV and CDR2 YYDKDF (reference sequence). V was shortened by 0 bases and J by 8 bases, with 10 bases between the two germline ends.